Presented here are 32 T cell receptor beta chains from one specimen sequenced in a study of shared clonotypes between healthy human individuals. Sequencing was performed with immunoSEQ multiplex PCR; in TCRdb, only in-frame clones are kept and a portion is missing. Of millions of clones in the sample, less than 95% were seen once. Naive CD8 cells lacked CD45RO and underwent positive selection for CCR7, leaving out terminally differentiated effector memory CD45RA+ cells. The sample taken for sequencing was naive CD8+ T cells sorted from blood. The receptors were sampled from a man aged 18 to 29 in good health.

This clone came up once. The rearrangement links TRBV25-1 to TRBJ2-7, with a tentative D call TRBD1 (5 bases). Germline V gene sequence: CDR1 MGHDK, CDR2 SYGVNS. CDR3 size: 13 residues. V shed 8 bases and J shed 3 bases, with 14 bases lying between them. CDR3 in DNA: TGTGCCAGCCGTAAGGCAGGACACTACGAGCAGTACTTC. It yields the protein CASRKAGHYEQYF.

The chain has TRBV10-2 and TRBJ2-2; D unresolved. Germline-derived CDR1 and CDR2 are WSHSY and SAAADI. The CDR3 has 11 amino acids. The V and J ends lost 8 bases and 5 bases respectively, with 6 bases between them. CDR3 loop: CASGVTGELFF. The CDR3 DNA follows: TGCGCCAGCGGGGTGACCGGGGAGCTGTTTTTT.

The genes are TRBV6-1 and TRBJ2-7, with 11 nucleotides matching TRBD1. In germline, CDR1 is MNHNS, CDR2 SASEGT. The CDR3 spans 13 residues. The junction had 2 bases not matched to a gene; V was cut back by 8 bases and J by 2 bases. This CDR3 is CASGTGGAYEQYF. The CDR3 DNA is TGTGCCAGCGGGACAGGGGGAGCCTACGAGCAGTACTTC.

A word on this clone: Other DNA sequences in this sample translate to the same CDR3. This CDR3 is CASSEVGGNYEQYF. The CDR3 DNA reads as TGTGCCAGCAGTGAGGTAGGGGGCAACTACGAGCAGTACTTC. This rearrangement joins TRBV2 to TRBJ2-7, with 7 positions matching TRBD1. Germline V gene lookup returns CDR1 SNHLY and CDR2 FYNNEI. CDR3 length equals 14 residues. The trim removed 3 bases at V and 3 bases at J, leaving 5 bases unmatched.

This clone was observed once. V and J are TRBV10-3 and TRBJ2-5, with 7 bases matching TRBD1. The CDR3 consists of 15 residues. V lost 2 bases to trimming and J lost 2 bases; unmatched junction nucleotides: 5. Germline V lookup: CDR1 ENHRY, CDR2 SYGVKD. CDR3 nucleotides: TGTGCCATCAGTGAGGGTCCGGGACAGCAAGAGACCCAGTACTTC. Protein sequence: CAISEGPGQQETQYF.

Concerning this clone: The same CDR3 is also encoded by other DNA sequences in this sample. This chain joins TRBV15 and TRBJ1-5; D not certain. Trimming left V 0 bases short and J 2 bases short, with 5 bases between. Germline CDR1 LNHNV, CDR2 YYDKDF (reference sequence). The length of the CDR3 is 14 residues. As DNA, the CDR3 is TGTGCCACCAGCAGAGATCTGGGCAATCAGCCCCAGCATTTT. Its translation: CATSRDLGNQPQHF.

The chain carries TRBV19 and TRBJ1-6, with 10 bases fitting TRBD1. In germline, CDR1 is LNHDA, CDR2 SQIVND (reference sequence). The V gene end was trimmed by 7 bases and the J gene end by 10 bases; junction bases not matched to a gene: 10. The CDR3 spans 15 residues. Written as DNA, the CDR3 is TGTGCCAGTACCTATCGGGGACAGGGGAAATCACCCCTCCACTTT. It yields the protein CASTYRGQGKSPLHF.

A remark on this clone: The same CDR3 also results from other DNA sequences found in this sample. The chain joins TRBV27 to TRBJ1-5; D gene unclear. Trimming cost V 3 bases and J 0 bases, with 6 bases left between them. The V gene's germline CDR1 is MNHEY and CDR2 SMNVEV (reference sequence). This CDR3 contains 14 residues. CDR3 nucleotides: TGTGCCAGCAGTTTGGGGTATAGCAATCAGCCCCAGCATTTT. This translates into CASSLGYSNQPQHF.

The V gene is TRBV27, the J gene TRBJ2-3; 9 bases are a match to TRBD2. The ends lost 6 bases at V and 4 bases at J; junction bases unmatched: 14. The germline gives CDR1 MNHEY, CDR2 SMNVEV (reference sequence). This CDR3 has 17 amino acids. The CDR3 spells CASSPGAGGRLADTQYF. The DNA for the CDR3 is TGTGCCAGCAGCCCGGGAGCGGGAGGCCGACTAGCAGATACGCAGTATTTT.

CDR3: CASSIGQGWYGYTF. In nucleotides, the CDR3 is TGTGCCAGCAGCATTGGACAGGGATGGTATGGCTACACCTTC. The chain recombines TRBV5-8 with TRBJ1-2; 8 bases map to TRBD1. In germline, CDR1 is SGHTS, CDR2 YDEGEE. Trimming at V came to 4 bases and at J to 5 bases, leaving 7 bases not matched to a gene. This CDR3 is 14 amino acids long.

The V call is TRBV4-1, the J call TRBJ2-1; 13 nucleotides align to TRBD2. The CDR3 contains 17 residues. Germline-derived CDR1 and CDR2 are MGHRA and YSYEKL. Trimming took 3 bases from V and 9 from J; bases not matched to a gene: 11. The CDR3 DNA reads as TGCGCCAGCAGCCAGAAACCCGGGACTAGCGGGATCAGTGAGCAGTTCTTC. Its translation is CASSQKPGTSGISEQFF.

This clone was seen only a few times. V usage is TRBV2 and J usage is TRBJ1-1; D is unclear. In germline, CDR1 is SNHLY, CDR2 FYNNEI. With 6 bases removed from V and 1 base from J, the gap between germline ends came to 9 bases. The CDR3 runs 13 residues. CDR3 DNA: TGTGCCAGCAGCGTGGACGGGAACACTGAAGCTTTCTTT. Translation: CASSVDGNTEAFF.

The chain links TRBV11-2 to TRBJ1-1, with 7 bases identical to TRBD1. In germline, CDR1 is SGHAT, CDR2 FQNNGV. V lost 3 bases to trimming and J lost 6 bases; unmatched junction nucleotides: 1. This CDR3 is 12 amino acids long. The CDR3: CASSFGTAEAFF. The CDR3 DNA sequence: TGTGCCAGCAGCTTCGGGACAGCTGAAGCTTTCTTT.

The chain employs TRBV4-1 and TRBJ2-7, with D possibly matching TRBD1 (6 bases). The germline gives CDR1 MGHRA, CDR2 YSYEKL. CDR3 size: 14 residues. Trimming stripped 5 bases from V and 2 bases from J, with 13 bases between. The CDR3 sequence: CASSDRDIPYEQYF. CDR3 sequence (DNA): TGCGCCAGCAGCGACCGGGACATCCCCTACGAGCAGTACTTC.

The J gene is TRBJ2-3, the V gene TRBV7-9, with TRBD1 matching over 9 bases. CDR1 SEHNR and CDR2 FQNEAQ come from the germline V gene (reference sequence). CDR3 length equals 15 residues. Losses at the gene ends were 6 bases for V and 5 bases for J; bases not matched to a gene: 9. DNA for the CDR3: TGTGCCAGCAGTCGGGACAGGGTGAGGGAAGATACGCAGTATTTT. This codes for CASSRDRVREDTQYF.

The chain couples TRBV4-1 to TRBJ2-5, with 9 bases fitting TRBD1. Germline V gene sequence: CDR1 MGHRA, CDR2 YSYEKL. V was pared by 3 bases and J by 5 bases, with 7 bases of the junction left unmatched. The CDR3 runs 15 residues. CDR3 DNA: TGCGCCAGCAGCCACGTGGGACAGGGCATTGAGACCCAGTACTTC. Its translation: CASSHVGQGIETQYF.

This chain joins TRBV27 and TRBJ2-5, with 8 bases that match TRBD1. V lost 6 bases to trimming and J lost 5 bases; unmatched junction nucleotides: 5. CDR1 MNHEY and CDR2 SMNVEV come from the germline V gene (reference sequence). The CDR3 spans 13 residues. The CDR3 DNA reads TGTGCCAGCAGCCAGGGGGCCCAGGAGACCCAGTACTTC. Its translation is CASSQGAQETQYF.

The rearrangement uses TRBV10-3 and TRBJ1-2; tentatively, D is TRBD1 (5 bases). The V end lost 3 bases, the J end lost 8 bases, and 16 bases lay between the germline ends. In germline, CDR1 is ENHRY, CDR2 SYGVKD. The CDR3 contains 14 residues. CDR3 region: CAISDRDLLRGYTF. The CDR3 bases are TGTGCCATCAGTGATCGGGACCTACTTCGGGGCTACACCTTC.

The rearrangement joins TRBV28 to TRBJ2-5, with TRBD1 identical over 9 bases. The trim removed 3 bases at V and 5 bases at J, leaving 10 bases unmatched. The CDR3 is 16 residues long. CDR1 and CDR2 from the germline V gene are MDHEN and SYDVKM. This CDR3 reads CASSFLRTGAEETQYF. The CDR3 DNA sequence: TGTGCCAGCAGTTTCCTCCGGACAGGGGCGGAGGAGACCCAGTACTTC. Full variable domain (missing parts from reference TRBV28 and TRBJ2-5): DVKVTQSSRYLVKRTGEKVFLECVQDMDHENMFWYRQDPGLGLRLIYFSYDVKMKEKGDIPEGYSVSREKKERFSLILESASTNQTSMYLCASSFLRTGAEETQYFGPGTRLLVL.

V and J are TRBV7-2 and TRBJ2-7; D is uncertain. The length of the CDR3 is 15 residues. The germline V gene encodes CDR1 SGHTA and CDR2 FQGNSA. V lost 3 bases and J 2 bases, leaving 14 bases between the germline ends. The CDR3 sequence is CASSLNLAWAYEQYF. The CDR3 DNA follows: TGTGCCAGCAGCTTGAATTTGGCCTGGGCCTACGAGCAGTACTTC.

The chain employs TRBV5-1 and TRBJ1-2, with D maybe TRBD1 (5 bases). V gave up 2 bases and J gave up 4 bases, with 15 bases separating them. This CDR3 is built from 15 residues. Germline CDR1 is SGHRS and CDR2 is YFSETQ. CDR3 in amino acids: CASSLSEGLSYGYTF. The CDR3, as DNA: TGCGCCAGCAGCTTAAGCGAGGGGTTAAGCTATGGCTACACCTTC.

The V gene is TRBV2, the J gene TRBJ2-3; D tentatively reads TRBD1 or TRBD2 (5 bases each). This CDR3 contains 15 residues. From germline, CDR1 is SNHLY and CDR2 FYNNEI. V was shortened by 10 bases and J by 3 bases, with 20 bases between the two germline ends. This CDR3 is CATRAGQLFTDTQYF. The CDR3, as DNA: TGTGCCACGAGGGCAGGGCAGTTGTTTACAGATACGCAGTATTTT.

This chain joins TRBV29-1 and TRBJ1-3; D is uncertain. The CDR3 has 14 amino acids. Trimming removed 4 bases from V and 0 bases from J, with 10 bases in between. Germline V gene sequence: CDR1 SQVTM, CDR2 ANQGSEA. CDR3: CSVVPVGSGNTIYF. In nucleotides, the CDR3 is TGCAGCGTTGTGCCGGTGGGCTCTGGAAACACCATATATTTT.

This rearrangement joins TRBV9 to TRBJ2-7; 7 nucleotides line up with TRBD2. The CDR3 totals 15 residues. Germline trimming cut 3 bases from V and 0 bases from J; bases unmatched to any gene: 6. Germline values: CDR1 SGDLS, CDR2 YYNGEE. The CDR3 loop reads CASSEWGGSSYEQYF. CDR3 DNA sequence: TGTGCCAGCAGCGAGTGGGGGGGGAGCTCCTACGAGCAGTACTTC.

The chain recombines TRBV7-9 with TRBJ1-3; D is uncertain. CDR1 is SEHNR, CDR2 FQNEAQ, per germline (reference sequence). Trimming took off 3 bases at V and 4 bases at J, with 10 bases between the two ends. The CDR3 has 14 residues. The CDR3 sequence is CASSFLVDGNTIYF. In DNA form, the CDR3 reads TGTGCCAGCAGCTTTTTGGTCGACGGAAACACCATATATTTT.

The genes are TRBV6-4 and TRBJ2-3; D is unresolved. Looked up from germline, CDR1 is MRHNA and CDR2 is SNTAGT. This CDR3 is built from 13 residues. V dropped 0 bases and J dropped 6 bases, with 7 bases sitting between them. This chain's CDR3 is CASSDSPLDTQYF. The CDR3 DNA sequence: TGTGCCAGCAGTGACTCGCCCCTGGATACGCAGTATTTT.

This clone was detected once. The rearrangement links TRBV9 to TRBJ2-3; D unclear. Trimming removed 3 bases from V and 4 bases from J, with 6 bases in between. Germline V CDR1 and CDR2: SGDLS, YYNGEE. The CDR3 spans 12 residues. The CDR3 DNA is TGTGCCAGCAGCGATATGTCAGATACGCAGTATTTT. It is translated as CASSDMSDTQYF.

The table lists this clone with a count of one. The V call is TRBV11-2, the J call TRBJ1-4; D uncertain. The germline gives CDR1 SGHAT, CDR2 FQNNGV. There are 13 residues in the CDR3. V was shortened by 4 bases and J by 8 bases, with 11 bases between the two germline ends. CDR3 residues: CASSSTEREKLFF. The DNA for the CDR3 is TGTGCCAGCAGCTCGACGGAAAGGGAAAAACTGTTTTTT.

CDR3 sequence reads: CASSPRPPYEQYF. CDR3 sequence (DNA): TGTGCCAGCAGCCCCCGCCCTCCATACGAGCAGTACTTC. The chain carries TRBV11-2 and TRBJ2-7; D is uncertain. Trimming removed 5 bases at V and 4 bases at J, with 12 bases between. Germline V lookup: CDR1 SGHAT, CDR2 FQNNGV. This CDR3 contains 13 residues.

The genes are TRBV7-9 and TRBJ2-7; D is possibly TRBD1 (5 bases). The V and J ends lost 1 base and 3 bases respectively, with 13 bases between them. The CDR3 contains 15 residues. Germline V gene lookup returns CDR1 SEHNR and CDR2 FQNEAQ (reference sequence). The chain's CDR3 is CASSLGPDSRYEQYF. The CDR3 coding sequence is TGTGCCAGCAGCTTAGGACCAGACAGCCGCTACGAGCAGTACTTC.

The chain combines TRBV5-1 with TRBJ1-5; D possibly corresponds to TRBD1 (5 bases). V was shortened by 0 bases and J by 4 bases, with 14 bases between the two germline ends. Germline V CDR1 and CDR2: SGHRS, YFSETQ. CDR3 length: 16 amino acids. DNA for the CDR3: TGCGCCAGCAGCTTGGATGGGGGATTAGCAAATCAGCCCCAGCATTTT. It is translated as CASSLDGGLANQPQHF.

The CDR3 sequence: CASSRTGRDEQFF. The CDR3 DNA reads TGTGCCAGCAGCCGCACGGGTCGGGATGAGCAGTTCTTC. The chain uses TRBV7-9 and TRBJ2-1, with unresolved D. Germline lookup yields CDR1 SEHNR and CDR2 FQNEAQ (reference sequence). V shed 5 bases and J shed 8 bases, with 13 bases lying between them. This CDR3 is 13 amino acids long.